This T cell receptor (beta chain) was obtained from a study of CD8+CD57+ T cells in acquired aplastic anemia. The length of the CDR3 is 16 residues. CDR1 is SGHVS and CDR2 is FQNEAQ in the germline V gene. V dropped 8 bases and J dropped 4; count of bases not matched to a gene: 14. This clonotype was observed many times. Its antigen remains unidentified. Points from the study as a whole: Overlapping CD8+ CDR3 repertoires of patients and controls contained approximately 28 shared sequences.

Patients chosen for sequencing had CD8+CD57+ cells that had expanded, as shown by flow cytometry. As a group, the patients uniformly had severe acquired aplastic anemia. TCR beta VDJ and CDR3 profiles were obtained from a genomic DNA template. In TCRdb, the reads were re-called with MiXCR into one record per CDR3 protein. This sample has 160,000 or so distinct CDR3 sequences; about 48% occur once, and the top ten carry roughly 29%. The V and J genes are TRBV7-8 and TRBJ2-5; 9 bases align to TRBD2. This TCR was recovered from a human donor with aplastic anemia. Input material: sorted CD4+, CD8+, or CD8+CD57+ T cells (not recorded which) from PBMCs. This CDR3 reads CASDVVLAGSRETQYF. As DNA, the CDR3 is TGTGCCAGCGACGTCGTCCTAGCGGGATCAAGAGAGACCCAGTACTTC. Full variable domain (remainder filled in from reference TRBV7-8 and TRBJ2-5): GAGVSQSPRYKVAKRGQDVALRCDPISGHVSLFWYQQALGQGPEFLTYFQNEAQLDKSGLPSDRFFAERPEGSVSTLKIQRTQQEDSAVYLCASDVVLAGSRETQYFGPGTRLLVL.